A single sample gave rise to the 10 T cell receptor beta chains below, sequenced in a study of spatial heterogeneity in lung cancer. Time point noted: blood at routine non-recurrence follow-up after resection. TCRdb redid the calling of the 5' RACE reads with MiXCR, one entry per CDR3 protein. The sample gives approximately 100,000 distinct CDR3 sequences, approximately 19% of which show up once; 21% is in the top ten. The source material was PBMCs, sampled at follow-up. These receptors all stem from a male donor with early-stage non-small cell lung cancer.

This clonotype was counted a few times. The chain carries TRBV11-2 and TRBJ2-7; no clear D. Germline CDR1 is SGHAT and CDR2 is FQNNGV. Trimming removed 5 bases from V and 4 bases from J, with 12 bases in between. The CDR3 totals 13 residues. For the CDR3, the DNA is TGTGCCAGCAGCAAAGGGATCGAATACGAGCAGTACTTC. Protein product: CASSKGIEYEQYF.

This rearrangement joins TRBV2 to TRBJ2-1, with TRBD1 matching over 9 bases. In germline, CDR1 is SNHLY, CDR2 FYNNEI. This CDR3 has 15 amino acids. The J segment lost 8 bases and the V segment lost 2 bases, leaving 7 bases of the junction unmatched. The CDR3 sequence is CASSERGQGDDEQFF. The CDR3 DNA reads TGTGCCAGCAGTGAAAGGGGACAGGGTGACGATGAGCAGTTCTTC.

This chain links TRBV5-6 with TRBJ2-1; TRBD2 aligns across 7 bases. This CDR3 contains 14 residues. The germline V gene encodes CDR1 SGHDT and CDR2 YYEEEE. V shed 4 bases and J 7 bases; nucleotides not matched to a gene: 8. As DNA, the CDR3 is TGTGCCAGCAGCAGCGGACTAGTTTATAATGAGCAGTTCTTC. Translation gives CASSSGLVYNEQFF.

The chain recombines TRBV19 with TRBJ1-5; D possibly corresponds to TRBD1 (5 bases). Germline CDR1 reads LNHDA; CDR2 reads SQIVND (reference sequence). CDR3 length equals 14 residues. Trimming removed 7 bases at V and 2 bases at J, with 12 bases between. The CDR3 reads CASKGGVGNQPQHF. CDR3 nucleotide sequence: TGTGCCAGTAAGGGAGGGGTTGGCAATCAGCCCCAGCATTTT.

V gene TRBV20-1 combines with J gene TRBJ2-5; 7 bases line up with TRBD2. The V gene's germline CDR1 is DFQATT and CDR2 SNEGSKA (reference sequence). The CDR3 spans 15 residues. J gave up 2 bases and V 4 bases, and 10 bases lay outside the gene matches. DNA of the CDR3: TGCAGTGCTATAAGCCTCAGCGGGAATCAAGAGACCCAGTACTTC. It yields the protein CSAISLSGNQETQYF.

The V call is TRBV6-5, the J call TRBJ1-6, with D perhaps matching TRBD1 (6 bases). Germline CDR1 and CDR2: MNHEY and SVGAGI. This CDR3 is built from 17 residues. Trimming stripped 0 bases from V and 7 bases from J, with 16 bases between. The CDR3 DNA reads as TGTGCCAGCAGTTACTCGTTCGAGGGGGTTGGCAATTCACCCCTCCACTTT. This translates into CASSYSFEGVGNSPLHF.

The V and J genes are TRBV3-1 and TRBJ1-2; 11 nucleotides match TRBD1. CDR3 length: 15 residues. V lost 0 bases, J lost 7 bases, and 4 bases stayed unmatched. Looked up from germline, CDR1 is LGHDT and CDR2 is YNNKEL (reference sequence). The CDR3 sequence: CASSQDPGTGGGYTF. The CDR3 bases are TGTGCCAGCAGCCAAGATCCCGGGACAGGGGGTGGCTACACCTTC.

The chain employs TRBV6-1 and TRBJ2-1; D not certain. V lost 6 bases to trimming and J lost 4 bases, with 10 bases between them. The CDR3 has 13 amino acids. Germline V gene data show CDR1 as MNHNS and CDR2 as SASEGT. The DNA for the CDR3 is TGTGCCAGCAGCCCCACTGGGTACAATGAGCAGTTCTTC. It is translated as CASSPTGYNEQFF.

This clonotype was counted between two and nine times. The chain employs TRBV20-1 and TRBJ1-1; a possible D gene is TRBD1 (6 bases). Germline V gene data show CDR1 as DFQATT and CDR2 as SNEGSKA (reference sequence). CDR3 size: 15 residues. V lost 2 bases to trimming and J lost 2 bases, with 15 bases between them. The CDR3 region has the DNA TGCAGTGCTAGACCTCTACAGGGCCACAACACTGAAGCTTTCTTT. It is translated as CSARPLQGHNTEAFF.

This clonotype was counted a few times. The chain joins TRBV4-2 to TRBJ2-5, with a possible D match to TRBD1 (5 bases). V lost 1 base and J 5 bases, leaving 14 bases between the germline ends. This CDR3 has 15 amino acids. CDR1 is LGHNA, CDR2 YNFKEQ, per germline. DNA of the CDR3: TGTGCCAGCAGCCAAGTTCAGGGTTGGACGGAGACCCAGTACTTC. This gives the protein CASSQVQGWTETQYF.